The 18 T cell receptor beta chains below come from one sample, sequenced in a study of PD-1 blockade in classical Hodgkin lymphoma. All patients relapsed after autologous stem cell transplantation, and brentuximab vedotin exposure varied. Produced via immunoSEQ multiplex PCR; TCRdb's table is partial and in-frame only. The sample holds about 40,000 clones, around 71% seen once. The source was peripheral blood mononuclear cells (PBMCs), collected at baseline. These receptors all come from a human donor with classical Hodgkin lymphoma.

The CDR3 region is CASSIPQINQPQHF. The DNA for the CDR3 is TGTGCCAGTAGTATTCCGCAGATTAATCAGCCCCAGCATTTT. The rearrangement joins TRBV19 to TRBJ1-5, with D hard to call. With 3 bases removed from V and 4 bases from J, the gap between germline ends came to 10 bases. This CDR3 has 14 amino acids. Looked up from germline, CDR1 is LNHDA and CDR2 is SQIVND (reference sequence). Looking up the rest from reference TRBV19 and TRBJ1-5 gives the full variable domain: DGGITQSPKYLFRKEGQNVTLSCEQNLNHDAMYWYRQDPGQGLRLIYYSQIVNDFQKGDIAEGYSVSREKKESFPLTVTSAQKNPTAFYLCASSIPQINQPQHFGDGTRLSIL.

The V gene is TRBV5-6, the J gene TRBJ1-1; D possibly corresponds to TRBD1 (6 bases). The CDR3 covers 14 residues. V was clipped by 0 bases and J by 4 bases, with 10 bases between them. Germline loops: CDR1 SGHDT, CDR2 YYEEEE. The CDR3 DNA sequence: TGTGCCAGCAGCTTGGGCGTAGGGGGCACTGAAGCTTTCTTT. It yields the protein CASSLGVGGTEAFF. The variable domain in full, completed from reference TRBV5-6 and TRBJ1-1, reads DAGVTQSPTHLIKTRGQQVTLRCSPKSGHDTVSWYQQALGQGPQFIFQYYEEEERQRGNFPDRFSGHQFPNYSSELNVNALLLGDSALYLCASSLGVGGTEAFFGQGTRLTVV.

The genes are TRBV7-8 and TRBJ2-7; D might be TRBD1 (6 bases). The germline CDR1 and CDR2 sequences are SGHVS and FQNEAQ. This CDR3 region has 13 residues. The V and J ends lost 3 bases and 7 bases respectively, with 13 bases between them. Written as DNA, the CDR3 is TGTGCCAGCAGCTTTGCAGGGGAGAGGGAGCAGTACTTC. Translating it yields CASSFAGEREQYF. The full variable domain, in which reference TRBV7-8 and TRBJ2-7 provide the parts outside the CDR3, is GAGVSQSPRYKVAKRGQDVALRCDPISGHVSLFWYQQALGQGPEFLTYFQNEAQLDKSGLPSDRFFAERPEGSVSTLKIQRTQQEDSAVYLCASSFAGEREQYFGPGTRLTVT.

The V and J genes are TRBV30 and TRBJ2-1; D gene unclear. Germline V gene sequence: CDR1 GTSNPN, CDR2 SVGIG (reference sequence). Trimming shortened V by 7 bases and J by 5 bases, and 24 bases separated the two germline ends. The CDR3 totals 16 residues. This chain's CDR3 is CASSRSPRSLDNEQFF. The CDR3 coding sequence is TGTGCCTCTTCCAGATCCCCCCGCAGCCTAGACAATGAGCAGTTCTTC.

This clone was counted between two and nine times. The CDR3 sequence: CASSALPETATPGELFF. Written as DNA, the CDR3 is TGTGCCAGCAGCGCGCTACCCGAGACGGCGACCCCCGGGGAGCTGTTTTTT. The chain joins TRBV27 to TRBJ2-2; D is undetermined. The CDR3 sequence is 17 residues long. Trimming took off 6 bases at V and 6 bases at J, with 23 bases between the two ends. Germline V gene sequence: CDR1 MNHEY, CDR2 SMNVEV (reference sequence).

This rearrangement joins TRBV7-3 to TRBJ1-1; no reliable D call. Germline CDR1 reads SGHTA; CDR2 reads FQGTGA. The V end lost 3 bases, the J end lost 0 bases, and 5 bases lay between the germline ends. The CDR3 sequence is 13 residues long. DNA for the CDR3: TGTGCCAGCAGCTTGGGGATGAACACTGAAGCTTTCTTT. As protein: CASSLGMNTEAFF.

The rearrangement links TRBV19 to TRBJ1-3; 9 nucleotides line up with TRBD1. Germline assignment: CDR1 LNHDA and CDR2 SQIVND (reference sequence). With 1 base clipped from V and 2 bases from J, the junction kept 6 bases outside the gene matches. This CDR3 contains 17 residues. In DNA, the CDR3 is TGTGCCAGTAGTATAGGGACAGGGGACGGCCCTGGAAACACCATATATTTT. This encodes CASSIGTGDGPGNTIYF.

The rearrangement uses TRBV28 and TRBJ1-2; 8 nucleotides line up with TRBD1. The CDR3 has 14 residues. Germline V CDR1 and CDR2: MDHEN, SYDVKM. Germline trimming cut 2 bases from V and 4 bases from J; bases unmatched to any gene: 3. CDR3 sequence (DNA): TGTGCCAGCAGTTTAACAGGGGGAGGCTATGGCTACACCTTC. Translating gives CASSLTGGGYGYTF.

In nucleotides, the CDR3 is TGTGCCAGCAAAGTCAATGAGCAGTTCTTC. Translation: CASKVNEQFF. The rearrangement joins TRBV6-1 to TRBJ2-1, with D uncertain. This CDR3 comprises 10 residues. V lost 7 bases to trimming and J lost 6 bases, with 4 bases between them. CDR1 and CDR2 from the germline V gene are MNHNS and SASEGT.

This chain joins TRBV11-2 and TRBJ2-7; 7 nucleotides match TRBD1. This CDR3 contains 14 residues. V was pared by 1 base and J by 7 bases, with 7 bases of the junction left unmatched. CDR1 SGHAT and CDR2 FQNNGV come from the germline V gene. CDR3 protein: CASSLVKGAQEQYF. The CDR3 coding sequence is TGTGCCAGCAGCTTAGTGAAGGGGGCGCAAGAGCAGTACTTC. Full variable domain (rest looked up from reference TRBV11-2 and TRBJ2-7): EAGVAQSPRYKIIEKRQSVAFWCNPISGHATLYWYQQILGQGPKLLIQFQNNGVVDDSQLPKDRFSAERLKGVDSTLKIQPAKLEDSAVYLCASSLVKGAQEQYFGPGTRLTVT.

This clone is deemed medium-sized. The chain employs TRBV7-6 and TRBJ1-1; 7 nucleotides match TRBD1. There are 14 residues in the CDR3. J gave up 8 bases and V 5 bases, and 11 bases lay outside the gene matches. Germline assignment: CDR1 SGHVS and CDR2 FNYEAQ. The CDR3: CASSPSQGSLEAFF. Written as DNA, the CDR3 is TGTGCCAGCAGCCCCTCACAGGGGTCGCTGGAAGCTTTCTTT.

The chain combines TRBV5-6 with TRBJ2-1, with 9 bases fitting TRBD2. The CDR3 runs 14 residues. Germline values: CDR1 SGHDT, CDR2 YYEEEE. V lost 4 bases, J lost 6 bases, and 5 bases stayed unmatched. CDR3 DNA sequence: TGTGCCAGCAGCCCGGGTAGCGGGGGCAATGAGCAGTTCTTC. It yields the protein CASSPGSGGNEQFF. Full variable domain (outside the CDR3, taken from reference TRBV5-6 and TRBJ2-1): DAGVTQSPTHLIKTRGQQVTLRCSPKSGHDTVSWYQQALGQGPQFIFQYYEEEERQRGNFPDRFSGHQFPNYSSELNVNALLLGDSALYLCASSPGSGGNEQFFGPGTRLTVL.

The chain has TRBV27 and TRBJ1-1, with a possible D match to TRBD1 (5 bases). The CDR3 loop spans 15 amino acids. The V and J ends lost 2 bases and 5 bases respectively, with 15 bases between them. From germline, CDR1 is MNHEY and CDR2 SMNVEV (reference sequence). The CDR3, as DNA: TGTGCCAGCAGTTTAGTTGGGGGGGTGGGGACTGAAGCTTTCTTT. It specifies CASSLVGGVGTEAFF.

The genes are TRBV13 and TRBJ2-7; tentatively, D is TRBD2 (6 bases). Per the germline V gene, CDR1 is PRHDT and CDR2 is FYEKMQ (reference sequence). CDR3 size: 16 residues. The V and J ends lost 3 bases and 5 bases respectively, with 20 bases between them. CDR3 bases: TGTGCCAGCAGCTTGACAATAAAGGGGCGGGGCGACGAGCAGTACTTC. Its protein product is CASSLTIKGRGDEQYF.

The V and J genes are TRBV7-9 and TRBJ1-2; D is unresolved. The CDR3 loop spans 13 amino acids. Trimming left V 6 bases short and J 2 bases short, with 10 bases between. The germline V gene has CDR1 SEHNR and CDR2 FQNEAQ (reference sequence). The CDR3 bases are TGTGCCAGCAGTCTGGTCAACAACTATGGCTACACCTTC. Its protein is CASSLVNNYGYTF. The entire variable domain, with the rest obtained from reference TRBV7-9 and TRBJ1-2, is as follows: DTGVSQNPRHKITKRGQNVTFRCDPISEHNRLYWYRQTLGQGPEFLTYFQNEAQLEKSRLLSDRFSAERPKGSFSTLEIQRTEQGDSAMYLCASSLVNNYGYTFGSGTRLTVV.

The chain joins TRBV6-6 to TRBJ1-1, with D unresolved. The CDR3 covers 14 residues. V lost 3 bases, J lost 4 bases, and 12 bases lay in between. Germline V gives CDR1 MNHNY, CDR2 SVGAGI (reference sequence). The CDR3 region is CASSYVGASTEAFF. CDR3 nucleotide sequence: TGTGCCAGCAGTTATGTGGGCGCTAGCACTGAAGCTTTCTTT.

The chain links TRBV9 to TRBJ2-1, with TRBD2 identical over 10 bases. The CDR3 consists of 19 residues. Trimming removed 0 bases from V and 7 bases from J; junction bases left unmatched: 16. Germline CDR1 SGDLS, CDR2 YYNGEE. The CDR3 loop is CASSVASSGRIPPLNEQFF. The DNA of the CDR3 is TGTGCCAGCAGCGTAGCCTCTAGCGGGAGAATCCCTCCTTTGAATGAGCAGTTCTTC.

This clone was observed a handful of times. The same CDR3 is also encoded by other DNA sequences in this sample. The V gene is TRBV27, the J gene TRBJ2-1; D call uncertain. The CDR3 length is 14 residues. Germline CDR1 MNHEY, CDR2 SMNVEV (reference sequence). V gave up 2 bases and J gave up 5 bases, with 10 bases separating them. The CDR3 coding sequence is TGTGCCAGCAGTTTAGGACCTCTCAACAATGAGCAGTTCTTC. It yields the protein CASSLGPLNNEQFF.